Below, 25 T cell receptor beta chains from the same sample are listed, as sequenced in a study of radiotherapy plus CTLA-4 blockade in lung cancer. Repertoires were generated with immunoSEQ multiplex PCR, while TCRdb's copy carries only in-frame clones and drops some. The data show tens of thousands of clones, approximately 79% seen once. Sample: peripheral blood, taken from a patient treated with radiotherapy plus ipilimumab. Source of these receptors: a human donor with non-small cell lung cancer who had a complete response to radiotherapy plus ipilimumab.

CDR3: CAWSRGGITYGYTF. The CDR3 bases are TGTGCCTGGAGTCGAGGGGGGATCACCTATGGCTACACCTTC. The chain has TRBV30 and TRBJ1-2, with a weak D call TRBD1 (6 bases). Germline-derived CDR1 and CDR2 are GTSNPN and SVGIG (reference sequence). The CDR3 loop spans 14 amino acids. Trimming removed 2 bases at V and 4 bases at J, with 14 bases between.

The chain carries TRBV27 and TRBJ1-5; unclear D gene. CDR3 length equals 13 residues. Trimming pared 4 bases from V and 7 bases from J, leaving 11 bases between. CDR1 MNHEY and CDR2 SMNVEV come from the germline V gene (reference sequence). This CDR3 reads CASSSSGRQPQHF. For the CDR3, the DNA is TGTGCCAGCAGTTCTAGTGGGAGGCAGCCCCAGCATTTT.

This sequence joins TRBV29-1 and TRBJ2-7, with D perhaps given as TRBD1 or TRBD2 (6 bases each). The germline gives CDR1 SQVTM, CDR2 ANQGSEA. The CDR3 is made up of 13 amino acids. V shed 4 bases and J shed 6 bases, with 16 bases lying between them. The CDR3 loop reads CSVGSGGLSEQYF. The CDR3 nucleotides are TGCAGCGTTGGGTCCGGGGGCCTCTCCGAGCAGTACTTC.

A few counts support this clone. The gene calls are TRBV7-9 and TRBJ1-3; D is undetermined. V was cut by 3 bases and J by 0 bases, with 15 bases left in between. The CDR3 runs 17 residues. Germline CDR1 and CDR2: SEHNR and FQNEAQ (reference sequence). CDR3 coding DNA: TGTGCCAGCAGCTTTCCGCCGGGAAAATCCTCTGGAAACACCATATATTTT. Its protein is CASSFPPGKSSGNTIYF.

The chain uses TRBV30 and TRBJ2-1; D ambiguous. The V gene lost 3 bases and the J gene lost 1 base, with 4 bases spanning the gap. Germline V gene lookup returns CDR1 GTSNPN and CDR2 SVGIG (reference sequence). CDR3 length: 12 amino acids. The CDR3 loop reads CAWRGSYNEQFF. In DNA, the CDR3 is TGTGCCTGGAGGGGATCCTACAATGAGCAGTTCTTC.

This clone was observed once. The chain uses TRBV19 and TRBJ2-5; D not certain. V dropped 5 bases and J dropped 0 bases, with 10 bases sitting between them. The CDR3 runs to 14 residues. Germline-derived CDR1 and CDR2 are LNHDA and SQIVND (reference sequence). As DNA, the CDR3 is TGTGCCAGTAGTCCACAGCTGAACCAAGAGACCCAGTACTTC. The encoded protein is CASSPQLNQETQYF. The whole variable domain, filled in from reference TRBV19 and TRBJ2-5, reads DGGITQSPKYLFRKEGQNVTLSCEQNLNHDAMYWYRQDPGQGLRLIYYSQIVNDFQKGDIAEGYSVSREKKESFPLTVTSAQKNPTAFYLCASSPQLNQETQYFGPGTRLLVL.

The chain links TRBV4-3 to TRBJ2-1; weak D call: TRBD1 (6 bases). This CDR3 is 14 amino acids long. Looked up from germline, CDR1 is LGHNA and CDR2 is YSLEER. V was pared by 1 base and J by 7 bases, with 11 bases between. As DNA, the CDR3 is TGCGCCAGCAGCCAAGGGGCAGGGGTGAATGAGCAGTTCTTC. Its translation: CASSQGAGVNEQFF.

This clone was observed a handful of times. The chain joins TRBV7-2 to TRBJ2-7; D remains unclear. The V gene lost 6 bases and the J gene lost 2 bases, with 17 bases spanning the gap. The CDR3 runs to 15 residues. CDR1 is SGHTA, CDR2 FQGNSA, per germline. CDR3 residues: CASSYEHPRTYEQYF. CDR3 nucleotide sequence: TGTGCCAGCAGTTATGAGCACCCACGAACCTACGAGCAGTACTTC.

This clone was recorded once. The J gene is TRBJ1-3, the V gene TRBV4-1; possibly TRBD1 for D (6 bases). The CDR3 length is 16 residues. CDR1 is MGHRA, CDR2 YSYEKL, per germline. Between the trimmed V and J ends, which lost 4 bases and 2 bases, there was a span of 15 bases. CDR3 residues: CASSLHRAPAGNTIYF. CDR3 coding DNA: TGCGCCAGCAGCCTTCACAGGGCTCCGGCTGGAAACACCATATATTTT.

The chain employs TRBV6-1 and TRBJ1-1, with TRBD1 as a possible D gene (6 bases). CDR3 length: 13 amino acids. With 5 bases removed from V and 0 bases from J, the gap between germline ends came to 7 bases. Germline loops: CDR1 MNHNS, CDR2 SASEGT. DNA of the CDR3: TGTGCCAGCAGTACAGGGCTGAACACTGAAGCTTTCTTT. Translating gives CASSTGLNTEAFF.

The V and J genes are TRBV9 and TRBJ1-3; D perhaps matches TRBD1 (5 bases). V dropped 1 base and J dropped 0 bases, with 20 bases sitting between them. Germline values: CDR1 SGDLS, CDR2 YYNGEE. CDR3 length: 19 residues. Written as DNA, the CDR3 is TGTGCCAGCAGCGTACGAGACTCTTGGGGGAAATTCTCTGGAAACACCATATATTTT. Encoded protein: CASSVRDSWGKFSGNTIYF.

The chain links TRBV6-5 to TRBJ1-1, with D possibly being TRBD1 (6 bases). The CDR3 has 12 amino acids. The ends were cut back, 7 bases at V and 4 bases at J, with 10 bases in the middle. Germline-derived CDR1 and CDR2 are MNHEY and SVGAGI. CDR3: CASNSRGTEAFF. The CDR3 region has the DNA TGTGCCAGCAACTCCAGGGGCACTGAAGCTTTCTTT.

This clone was detected only a few times. This chain joins TRBV14 and TRBJ2-3; D gene ambiguous. The germline V gene has CDR1 SGHDN and CDR2 FVKESK. The CDR3 covers 14 residues. The V end lost 1 base, the J end lost 2 bases, and 7 bases lay between the germline ends. CDR3 DNA sequence: TGTGCCAGCAGCCAAGCGGACGTCACAGATACGCAGTATTTT. The encoded protein is CASSQADVTDTQYF.

This clone was picked up one time. The V call is TRBV11-2, the J call TRBJ1-2; a possible D gene is TRBD1 (6 bases). Germline values: CDR1 SGHAT, CDR2 FQNNGV. The CDR3 is made up of 19 amino acids. Trimming stripped 5 bases from V and 8 bases from J, with 33 bases between. This chain's CDR3 is CASSPTGSDPGAFYGGYTF. CDR3 bases: TGTGCCAGCAGCCCCACCGGGAGCGATCCAGGGGCATTCTATGGCGGCTACACCTTC.

This clone was picked up a small number of times. This sequence joins TRBV11-2 and TRBJ2-1; 7 nucleotides match TRBD1. CDR1 is SGHAT, CDR2 FQNNGV, per germline. The V segment lost 0 bases and the J segment 2 bases; nucleotides outside the gene matches: 7. The CDR3 length is 17 residues. CDR3 sequence: CASSLDPGTVAYNEQFF. As DNA, the CDR3 is TGTGCCAGCAGCTTAGATCCCGGGACAGTAGCCTACAATGAGCAGTTCTTC.

The rearrangement links TRBV7-9 to TRBJ2-2, with 8 bases identical to TRBD1. Losses at the gene ends were 0 bases for V and 7 bases for J; bases not matched to a gene: 7. The CDR3 is 16 amino acids. In germline, CDR1 is SEHNR, CDR2 FQNEAQ (reference sequence). The CDR3 loop is CASSLAGQGRNGELFF. CDR3 DNA sequence: TGTGCCAGCAGCTTAGCAGGACAGGGAAGGAACGGGGAGCTGTTTTTT.

The chain couples TRBV29-1 to TRBJ2-1; 7 nucleotides line up with TRBD2. Germline-derived CDR1 and CDR2 are SQVTM and ANQGSEA. Unmatched junction bases numbered 17, after V lost 8 bases and J lost 10 bases. The CDR3 runs to 14 residues. CDR3 residues: CSSRGGRPPHEQFF. The CDR3 bases are TGCAGCTCGAGGGGAGGGAGGCCTCCCCACGAGCAGTTCTTC.

The CDR3 loop reads CAWSEMGQGTNYGYTF. Here the CDR3 DNA reads TGTGCCTGGAGCGAGATGGGACAGGGCACTAACTATGGCTACACCTTC. The chain recombines TRBV30 with TRBJ1-2; 9 bases match TRBD1. The CDR3 sequence is 16 residues long. Per germline, CDR1 GTSNPN and CDR2 SVGIG (reference sequence). V lost 3 bases, J lost 0 bases, and 8 bases stayed unmatched.

The gene calls are TRBV5-6 and TRBJ2-1; no reliable D call. Looked up from germline, CDR1 is SGHDT and CDR2 is YYEEEE. This CDR3 spans 15 amino acids. Trimming took 0 bases from V and 0 from J, leaving 7 bases between them. This CDR3 is CASSLELSSYNEQFF. The CDR3, as DNA: TGTGCCAGCAGCTTGGAACTAAGCTCCTACAATGAGCAGTTCTTC.

The chain links TRBV6-5 to TRBJ1-2; 7 bases align to TRBD1. V gave up 2 bases and J gave up 2 bases; unmatched junction bases: 2. Germline values: CDR1 MNHEY, CDR2 SVGAGI. There are 14 residues in the CDR3. The CDR3 region is CASSYRQGNYGYTF. As DNA, the CDR3 is TGTGCCAGCAGTTACCGACAGGGAAACTATGGCTACACCTTC.

The gene calls are TRBV5-6 and TRBJ1-1, with D uncertain. V was trimmed by 3 bases and J by 0 bases, leaving 12 bases between them. This CDR3 region has 15 residues. The germline gives CDR1 SGHDT, CDR2 YYEEEE. This chain's CDR3 is CASSWVYGLNTEAFF. In nucleotides, the CDR3 is TGTGCCAGCAGCTGGGTATACGGATTGAACACTGAAGCTTTCTTT.

This sequence joins TRBV5-4 and TRBJ1-2; D gene ambiguous. This CDR3 has 15 residues. V dropped 2 bases and J dropped 4 bases, with 15 bases sitting between them. Germline CDR1 is SGHNT and CDR2 is YYREEE (reference sequence). CDR3 residues: CASSFGRQPSYGYTF. In nucleotides, the CDR3 is TGTGCCAGCAGCTTCGGGCGGCAGCCCAGCTATGGCTACACCTTC. The full variable domain, in which reference TRBV5-4 and TRBJ1-2 provide the parts outside the CDR3, is ETGVTQSPTHLIKTRGQQVTLRCSSQSGHNTVSWYQQALGQGPQFIFQYYREEENGRGNFPPRFSGLQFPNYSSELNVNALELDDSALYLCASSFGRQPSYGYTFGSGTRLTVV.

The chain joins TRBV18 to TRBJ2-2; D is possibly TRBD1 (5 bases). Germline assignment: CDR1 KGHSH and CDR2 LQKENI. Trimming took 2 bases from V and 0 from J, leaving 10 bases between them. The CDR3 has 16 residues. DNA of the CDR3: TGTGCCAGCTCACCATACAGGCCAACGAACACCGGGGAGCTGTTTTTT. This encodes CASSPYRPTNTGELFF.

The rearrangement uses TRBV7-2 and TRBJ2-1, with 7 bases lining up with TRBD2. Germline V lookup: CDR1 SGHTA, CDR2 FQGNSA. The ends lost 5 bases at V and 15 bases at J; junction bases unmatched: 19. The CDR3 extends over 15 amino acids. CDR3 in DNA: TGTGCCAGCAGCGCCCCCAGGGTTGGGACTAACAATTTGTTCTTC. Translated, it gives CASSAPRVGTNNLFF.

This chain uses TRBV10-1 with TRBJ2-7; the D is unclear. This CDR3 has 12 residues. V shed 0 bases and J shed 7 bases, with 7 bases lying between them. The V gene's germline CDR1 is WNHNN and CDR2 SYGVQD (reference sequence). The DNA of the CDR3 is TGCGCCAGCAGTGAGTCAGGACGGGAGCAGTACTTC. Translated: CASSESGREQYF.